The rows below give T cell receptor beta chains drawn from one sample of a study of OX40 agonist ivuxolimab in advanced cancers. TCRdb keeps only in-frame clones here, not all; method: immunoSEQ multiplex PCR. The repertoire holds some 60,000 clones, with about 90% as singletons. The starting material was CD4+ or CD8+ T cells sorted from blood, obtained in a trial of the OX40 agonist ivuxolimab. These receptors were obtained from an adult with an advanced solid tumor such as melanoma, head and neck, liver or kidney cancer. The CDR3 runs from the conserved cysteine through the conserved F or W. D genes are given only for firm matches. A clone size is listed for some rows: how often the clone was seen (once, few, many), or a class if it is expanded.

V gene	J gene	clone size	D gene	CDR3 DNA	CDR3 protein
TRBV7-3	TRBJ1-5	once	.	TGTGCCAGCAGCTTAATGGACAGCAGCCCACGGCCCCAGCATTTT	CASSLMDSSPRPQHF
TRBV2	TRBJ2-7	.	TRBD2	TGTGCCAGCAGTGCCGGGACTAGCGGGCTTAAGTACGAGCAGTACTTC	CASSAGTSGLKYEQYF
TRBV7-2	TRBJ1-1	once	.	TGTGCCAGCAGCTTAGTACCAGGTGAAGCTTTCTTT	CASSLVPGEAFF
TRBV10-2	TRBJ1-1	.	.	TGCGCCAGCAGTGTTGGAATGGGGAACACTGAAGCTTTCTTT	CASSVGMGNTEAFF
TRBV19	TRBJ2-7	.	.	TGTGCCAGTAGTATTCGGGGGAACCCCTACGAGCAGTACTTC	CASSIRGNPYEQYF
TRBV15	TRBJ2-7	.	.	TGTGCCACCAGCAGTGGCGGTCACGAGCAGTACTTC	CATSSGGHEQYF
TRBV19	TRBJ2-2	.	.	TGTGCCAGTAGTTGGACCGGGGAGCTGTTTTTT	CASSWTGELFF
TRBV9	TRBJ2-1	.	.	TGTGCCAGCAGCGTAGCCCCAGAATACAATGAGCAGTTCTTC	CASSVAPEYNEQFF
TRBV7-3	TRBJ2-1	.	TRBD2	TGTGCCAGCAGCGTCGGGGGGAGCTCCTACAATGAGCAGTTCTTC	CASSVGGSSYNEQFF
TRBV7-8	TRBJ1-2	.	.	TGTGCCAGCAGCTTCAGGGACTATGGCTACACCTTC	CASSFRDYGYTF
TRBV9	TRBJ2-2	.	.	TGTGCCAGCAGCGTAGGAGCTGCCACGAACACCGGGGAGCTGTTTTTT	CASSVGAATNTGELFF
TRBV5-1	TRBJ2-1	.	TRBD2	TGCGCCAGCAGCTCAATTGGCGGGAGACACAATGAGCAGTTCTTC	CASSSIGGRHNEQFF
TRBV5-8	TRBJ2-3	.	TRBD2	TGTGCCAGCAGCTTGGCGGCGGGAGACGGCTATACGCAGTATTTT	CASSLAAGDGYTQYF
TRBV4-3	TRBJ2-1	.	TRBD2	TGCGCCAGCAGCCAAGAAGCCAGCGGGGTCTCCTACAATGAGCAGTTCTTC	CASSQEASGVSYNEQFF
TRBV9	TRBJ2-7	.	TRBD2	TGTGCCAGCAGCGTCGGGGGACTAGCAGTCTACGAGCAGTACTTC	CASSVGGLAVYEQYF
TRBV7-9	TRBJ2-7	.	.	TGTGCCAGCAGCTCAGGGTCCGGCGAGCAGTACTTC	CASSSGSGEQYF
TRBV11-2	TRBJ2-7	.	.	TGTGCCAGCAGCTTCGCAGGGGTGTACGAGCAGTACTTC	CASSFAGVYEQYF
TRBV19	TRBJ2-7	.	.	TGTGCCAGTAGTATAGATCGGAACTTCTACGAGCAGTACTTC	CASSIDRNFYEQYF
TRBV2	TRBJ2-3	.	.	TGTGCCAGCAGGGACGGCCTTGGGGATACGCAGTATTTT	CASRDGLGDTQYF
TRBV7-6	TRBJ2-2	.	.	TGTGCCAGCAGCGATCTGTCGGGAGATACCGGGGAGCTGTTTTTT	CASSDLSGDTGELFF
TRBV16	TRBJ2-1	.	TRBD2	TGTGCCAGCAGCCAAGTAGATCGGGAGGATGAGCAGTTCTTC	CASSQVDREDEQFF
TRBV27	TRBJ2-3	.	TRBD2	TGTGCCAGCAGTCCGTGGACTAGCGGGGCAGGTACGCAGTATTTT	CASSPWTSGAGTQYF
TRBV7-3	TRBJ2-2	.	TRBD2	TGTGCCAGCAGCTTTATAGCGGGAGGGGGCACCGGGGAGCTGTTTTTT	CASSFIAGGGTGELFF
TRBV6-1	TRBJ2-3	.	TRBD1	TGTGCCAGCAGTGAATGGGACAGAAGCACAGATACGCAGTATTTT	CASSEWDRSTDTQYF
TRBV1	TRBJ1-2	.	.	TGCACCAGCAGCCCACGGTTAGCATATGGCTACACCTTC	CTSSPRLAYGYTF
TRBV20-1	TRBJ1-5	few	.	TGCAGTGCTAGCCATGGGACCCAGCATTTT	CSASHGTQHF
TRBV13	TRBJ2-7	.	.	TGTGCCAGCGCGGAGGGCGGTGCCGAGCAGTACTTC	CASAEGGAEQYF
TRBV7-8	TRBJ2-7	once	.	TGTGCCAGCAGCTTCCGGGACACGTCCTCCATCGAGCAGTACTTC	CASSFRDTSSIEQYF
TRBV11-3	TRBJ2-5	.	TRBD1	TGTGCCAGCAGCTTAGGGACAGGGCTACAAGAGACCCAGTACTTC	CASSLGTGLQETQYF
TRBV9	TRBJ1-1	.	.	TGTGCCAGCAGCGTAGGGGGGGCCACTGAAGCTTTCTTT	CASSVGGATEAFF
TRBV19	TRBJ2-1	.	.	TGTGCCAGTAGCCCCCCCAGGGGTCACTCCTACAATGAGCAGTTCTTC	CASSPPRGHSYNEQFF
TRBV7-6	TRBJ2-3	.	TRBD1	TGTGCCAGCAGCCCGAGACAGGGGAGAGATACGCAGTATTTT	CASSPRQGRDTQYF
TRBV23-1	TRBJ1-5	.	.	TGCGCCAGCAGTCAAGGCGGACGGCCTGACAATCAGCCCCAGCATTTT	CASSQGGRPDNQPQHF
TRBV2	TRBJ2-3	.	TRBD2	TGTGCCAGCAGTCTGGGGTGGACTAGCGCTACTAGCACAGATACGCAGTATTTT	CASSLGWTSATSTDTQYF
TRBV27	TRBJ2-7	.	.	TGTGCCAGCAGTTTATCACGGAGTCACGAGCAGTACTTC	CASSLSRSHEQYF
TRBV7-9	TRBJ2-7	once	.	TGTGCCAGCACCCAGGGTGGATACTACGAGCAGTACTTC	CASTQGGYYEQYF
TRBV7-2	TRBJ2-2	.	TRBD2	TGTGCCAGCAGCTTAGGCCCTAGCGGAAACACCGGGGAGCTGTTTTTT	CASSLGPSGNTGELFF
TRBV11-1	TRBJ2-5	.	TRBD2	TGTGCCAGCAGCGCTAGTACCTCGACTAGCGGCAGCCGGGAGACCCAGTACTTC	CASSASTSTSGSRETQYF
TRBV9	TRBJ2-1	.	.	TGTGCCAGCAGCGTAGGAGGGGGGACTATCGAGCAGTTCTTC	CASSVGGGTIEQFF
TRBV7-8	TRBJ2-3	once	.	TGTGCCAGCAGCGGACGACTTGGAGATACGCAGTATTTT	CASSGRLGDTQYF
TRBV2	TRBJ2-1	.	.	TGTGCCAGCAGTGACCCCGGGGAACACAATGAGCAGTTCTTC	CASSDPGEHNEQFF
TRBV4-3	TRBJ2-2	.	TRBD1	TGCGCCAGCAGCCAAGAAGGACAGGGAGACACCGGGGAGCTGTTTTTT	CASSQEGQGDTGELFF
TRBV28	TRBJ1-5	.	.	TGTGCCAGCAGTCCCGTGACAAGAAGCAATCAGCCCCAGCATTTT	CASSPVTRSNQPQHF
TRBV7-2	TRBJ2-7	.	.	TGTGCCAGCAGCTTACTATATGACGGTGCCTACGAGCAGTACTTC	CASSLLYDGAYEQYF
TRBV27	TRBJ2-1	.	.	TGTGCCAGCAGTTTAGGACAGAACCTCTACAATGAGCAGTTCTTC	CASSLGQNLYNEQFF
TRBV2	TRBJ2-1	.	TRBD2	TGTGCCAGCAGCCGCCGTAGCGGGAGGTATAGCTCCTACAATGAGCAGTTCTTC	CASSRRSGRYSSYNEQFF
TRBV19	TRBJ2-1	.	.	TGTGCCAGTAGTATCTTGGCGGGAAATGAGCAGTTCTTC	CASSILAGNEQFF
TRBV7-6	TRBJ2-7	.	TRBD1	TGTGCCAGCAGCTTAGCGACAGGGACCGAGCAGTACTTC	CASSLATGTEQYF
TRBV6-5	TRBJ2-2	once	TRBD2	TGTGCCAGCAGTTACTCGGCGGGAGAGGCCGGGGAGCTGTTTTTT	CASSYSAGEAGELFF
TRBV28	TRBJ2-7	.	.	TGTGCCAGCAGTTTAGTGGTAGGCTCCTACGAGCAGTACTTC	CASSLVVGSYEQYF
TRBV9	TRBJ1-3	.	.	TGTGCCAGCAGCCCGACAGGTTCCGACTCTGGAAACACCATATATTTT	CASSPTGSDSGNTIYF
TRBV28	TRBJ2-4	.	TRBD2	TGTGCCAGCAAGCGAGCGGGAGTTCTTAGGGACATTCAGTACTTC	CASKRAGVLRDIQYF
TRBV5-6	TRBJ2-3	.	TRBD2	TGTGCCAGCAGCGAAACTAGCGCGGATACGCAGTATTTT	CASSETSADTQYF
TRBV10-3	TRBJ1-1	.	.	TGTGCCATCAGTGAGTCGTCTGACCTGAACACTGAAGCTTTCTTT	CAISESSDLNTEAFF
TRBV11-2	TRBJ1-3	.	.	TGTGCCAGCAGCTCCCTTATGCAGGGTGGAGGAAACACCATATATTTT	CASSSLMQGGGNTIYF